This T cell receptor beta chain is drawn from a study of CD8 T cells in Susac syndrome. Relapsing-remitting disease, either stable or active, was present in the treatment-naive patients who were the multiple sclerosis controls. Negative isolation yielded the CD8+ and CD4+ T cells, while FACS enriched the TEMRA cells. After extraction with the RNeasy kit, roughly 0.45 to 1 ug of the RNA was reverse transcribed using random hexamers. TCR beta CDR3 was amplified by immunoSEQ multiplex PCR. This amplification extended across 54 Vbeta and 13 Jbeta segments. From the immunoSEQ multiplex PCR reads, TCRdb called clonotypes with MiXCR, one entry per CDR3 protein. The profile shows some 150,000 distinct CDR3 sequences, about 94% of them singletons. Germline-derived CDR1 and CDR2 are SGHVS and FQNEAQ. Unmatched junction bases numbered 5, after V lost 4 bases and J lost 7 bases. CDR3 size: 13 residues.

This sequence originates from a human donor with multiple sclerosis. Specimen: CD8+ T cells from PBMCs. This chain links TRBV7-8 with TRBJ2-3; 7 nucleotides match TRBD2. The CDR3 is CASSSASGNTQYF. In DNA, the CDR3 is TGTGCCAGCAGCTCAGCTAGCGGAAATACGCAGTATTTT. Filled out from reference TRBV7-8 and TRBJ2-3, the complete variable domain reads GAGVSQSPRYKVAKRGQDVALRCDPISGHVSLFWYQQALGQGPEFLTYFQNEAQLDKSGLPSDRFFAERPEGSVSTLKIQRTQQEDSAVYLCASSSASGNTQYFGPGTRLTVL.